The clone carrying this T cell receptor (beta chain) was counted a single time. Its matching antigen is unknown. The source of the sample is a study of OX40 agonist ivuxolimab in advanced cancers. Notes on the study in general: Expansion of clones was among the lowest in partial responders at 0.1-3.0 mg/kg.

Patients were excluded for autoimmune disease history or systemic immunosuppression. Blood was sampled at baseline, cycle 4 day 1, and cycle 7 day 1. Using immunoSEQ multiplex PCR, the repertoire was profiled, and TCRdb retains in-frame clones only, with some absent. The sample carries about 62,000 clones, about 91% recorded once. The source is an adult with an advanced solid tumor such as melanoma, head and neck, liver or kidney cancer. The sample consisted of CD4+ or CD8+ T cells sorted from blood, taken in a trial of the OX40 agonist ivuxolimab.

Written as DNA, the CDR3 is TGTGCCAGCAGCTTAAGTGGTCGAGGGACTAGCGGACCAGATACGCAGTATTTT. Residues: CASSLSGRGTSGPDTQYF. V is TRBV7-3 and J is TRBJ2-3, with 11 positions matching TRBD2. Germline CDR1 reads SGHTA; CDR2 reads FQGTGA. This CDR3 has 18 residues. V trimming: 1 base; J trimming: 4 bases; junction bases outside the gene matches: 10.